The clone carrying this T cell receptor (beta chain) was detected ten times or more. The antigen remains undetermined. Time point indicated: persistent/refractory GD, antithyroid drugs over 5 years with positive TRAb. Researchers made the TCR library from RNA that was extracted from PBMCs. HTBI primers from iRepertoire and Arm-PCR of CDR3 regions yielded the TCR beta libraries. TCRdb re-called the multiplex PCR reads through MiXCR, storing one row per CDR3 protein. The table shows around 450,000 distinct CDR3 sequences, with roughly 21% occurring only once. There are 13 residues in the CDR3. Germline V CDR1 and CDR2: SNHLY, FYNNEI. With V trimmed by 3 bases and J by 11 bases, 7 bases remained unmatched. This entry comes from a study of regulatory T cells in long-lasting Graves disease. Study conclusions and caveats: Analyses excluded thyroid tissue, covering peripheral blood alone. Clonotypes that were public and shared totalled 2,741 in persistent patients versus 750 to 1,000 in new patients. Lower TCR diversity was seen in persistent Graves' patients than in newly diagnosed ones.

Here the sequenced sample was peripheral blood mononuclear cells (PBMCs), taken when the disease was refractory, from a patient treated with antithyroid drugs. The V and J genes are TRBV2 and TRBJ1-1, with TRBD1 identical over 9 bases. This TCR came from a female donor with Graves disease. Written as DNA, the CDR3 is TGTGCCAGCAGTGAGGGGACAGGGTCCGAGGCTTTCTTT. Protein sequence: CASSEGTGSEAFF.